The 16 T cell receptor beta chains below were found in one sample sequenced in a study of blood T cell repertoires in COVID-19. Libraries were prepared by immunoSEQ multiplex PCR; TCRdb keeps only in-frame clonotypes and omits some of them. Of more than 300,000 clones in the sample, roughly 85% were seen once. The sample was PBMCs or T cells enriched from blood (not recorded which). The source is a woman between 25 and 40 years old who had recovered from COVID-19.

The chain is built from TRBV6-5 and TRBJ1-2, with D maybe TRBD1 (6 bases). V was clipped by 0 bases and J by 4 bases, with 9 bases between them. CDR3 length: 14 amino acids. Germline lookup yields CDR1 MNHEY and CDR2 SVGAGI. The CDR3, as DNA: TGTGCCAGCAGTTACTCCACAGGGCGCTATGGCTACACCTTC. It encodes CASSYSTGRYGYTF.

The chain recombines TRBV3-1 (or the pseudogene TRBV3-2) with TRBJ1-3; D may be TRBD1 (6 bases). The length of the CDR3 is 14 residues. Germline assignment: CDR1 LGHDT and CDR2 YNNKEL (reference sequence). Trimming pared 5 bases from V and 2 bases from J, leaving 10 bases between. CDR3 residues: CASSISGAGNTIYF. CDR3 in DNA: TGTGCCAGCAGCATATCAGGGGCTGGAAACACCATATATTTT.

The chain has TRBV12-3 or TRBV12-4 and TRBJ2-5; a weak D match, TRBD1 (5 bases). The V gene lost 6 bases and the J gene lost 9 bases, with 14 bases spanning the gap. The CDR3 has 12 amino acids. CDR3 amino acids: CASSQGTVAQYF. Written as DNA, the CDR3 is TGTGCCAGCAGCCAGGGAACCGTTGCCCAGTACTTC.

The chain combines TRBV3-1 (or the pseudogene TRBV3-2) with TRBJ2-5; D possibly corresponds to TRBD2 (6 bases). The CDR3 is made up of 15 amino acids. V lost 0 bases to trimming and J lost 4 bases, with 12 bases between them. The germline V gene encodes CDR1 LGHDT and CDR2 YNNKEL (reference sequence). DNA for the CDR3: TGTGCCAGCAGCCAAGACAGGGACTTTTCAGAGACCCAGTACTTC. Translating it yields CASSQDRDFSETQYF.

The V gene is TRBV7-2, the J gene TRBJ2-7, with D perhaps matching TRBD1 (6 bases). This CDR3 has 14 amino acids. Germline CDR1 SGHTA, CDR2 FQGNSA. The germline V and J ends were trimmed by 5 bases and 3 bases, with 14 bases remaining between them. CDR3 residues: CASSPMGAGYEQYF. The CDR3 DNA reads as TGTGCCAGCAGCCCCATGGGGGCCGGCTACGAGCAGTACTTC.

In this sample, this clone turned up once. The V and J genes are TRBV4-3 and TRBJ1-5; D unresolved. The length of the CDR3 is 15 residues. Trimming removed 3 bases at V and 3 bases at J, with 12 bases between. Germline V gene lookup returns CDR1 LGHNA and CDR2 YSLEER. Here the CDR3 reads CASSQARGDNQPQHF. The DNA of the CDR3 is TGCGCCAGCAGCCAGGCGAGAGGAGACAATCAGCCCCAGCATTTT.

With regard to this clone: One junction end does not reproduce the germline sequence, and a read error may be involved. V is TRBV25-1 and J is TRBJ2-7; tentative D call: TRBD1 (6 bases). CDR3 size: 13 residues. Germline CDR1 reads MGHDK; CDR2 reads SYGVNS. CDR3 in DNA: TGTGCCAGCAGTGAAACGTATAACAGGGCTACCATCTTC. Translating gives CASSETYNRATIF.

This clone was found once. This sample also contains other DNA sequences that code for the same CDR3. The chain has TRBV10-3 and TRBJ1-1; TRBD1 agrees at 8 bases. With V trimmed by 4 bases and J by 3 bases, 4 bases remained unmatched. CDR3 length equals 14 residues. The germline V gene encodes CDR1 ENHRY and CDR2 SYGVKD. For the CDR3, the DNA is TGTGCCATCAGTGGGACAGGGACGGACACTGAAGCTTTCTTT. Translated: CAISGTGTDTEAFF.

This rearrangement joins TRBV20-1 to TRBJ2-1; D is unresolved. V was shortened by 2 bases and J by 7 bases, with 6 bases between the two germline ends. Germline V gene lookup returns CDR1 DFQATT and CDR2 SNEGSKA (reference sequence). The CDR3 consists of 11 residues. CDR3 bases: TGCAGTGCTAGACGGGTTAATGAGCAGTTCTTC. This encodes CSARRVNEQFF.

The chain uses TRBV11-2 and TRBJ2-3, with 12 bases that match TRBD2. Germline V CDR1 and CDR2: SGHAT, FQNNGV. Trimming took 3 bases from V and 3 from J; bases not matched to a gene: 7. This CDR3 is built from 17 residues. The CDR3 region is CASSLSLAGGPTDTQYF. CDR3 DNA: TGTGCCAGCAGCTTGAGTCTAGCGGGGGGGCCGACAGATACGCAGTATTTT.

CDR3 amino acids: CASSSPGDGYTF. The DNA of the CDR3 is TGCGCCAGCAGTAGCCCGGGGGATGGCTACACCTTC. The V call is TRBV10-2, the J call TRBJ1-2, with D maybe TRBD1 (5 bases). Germline V lookup: CDR1 WSHSY, CDR2 SAAADI. The CDR3 is made up of 12 amino acids. Deletions cut 5 bases from V and 6 bases from J, with 10 bases between.

The rearrangement links TRBV7-2 to TRBJ2-1; TRBD2 matches 14 bases. The germline V gene has CDR1 SGHTA and CDR2 FQGNSA. This CDR3 contains 17 residues. With 1 base clipped from V and 6 bases from J, the junction kept 5 bases outside the gene matches. In DNA, the CDR3 is TGTGCCAGCAGCTTAGGGTCGACTAGCGGGGGGGCCAATGAGCAGTTCTTC. This sequence encodes CASSLGSTSGGANEQFF. Full variable domain (rest looked up from reference TRBV7-2 and TRBJ2-1): GAGVSQSPSNKVTEKGKDVELRCDPISGHTALYWYRQSLGQGLEFLIYFQGNSAPDKSGLPSDRFSAERTGGSVSTLTIQRTQQEDSAVYLCASSLGSTSGGANEQFFGPGTRLTVL.

The rearrangement links TRBV5-4 to TRBJ1-1; possible D gene TRBD1, 5 bases. The CDR3 runs 13 residues. Trimming removed 3 bases at V and 5 bases at J, with 11 bases between. Germline values: CDR1 SGHNT, CDR2 YYREEE (reference sequence). The CDR3: CASSYPGLTEAFF. CDR3 in DNA: TGTGCCAGCAGCTATCCAGGGTTGACTGAAGCTTTCTTT.

The chain links TRBV29-1 to TRBJ2-7, with 10 bases matching TRBD1. CDR3 length: 14 residues. CDR1 and CDR2 from the germline V gene are SQVTM and ANQGSEA. Germline trimming cut 2 bases from V and 3 bases from J; bases unmatched to any gene: 4. The CDR3 here is CSVEKRDRGYEQYF. CDR3 bases: TGCAGCGTTGAAAAAAGGGACAGGGGCTACGAGCAGTACTTC.

This rearrangement joins TRBV30 to TRBJ1-6; no clear D gene. V shed 2 bases and J shed 10 bases, with 18 bases lying between them. CDR1 is GTSNPN, CDR2 SVGIG, per germline (reference sequence). The CDR3 is 15 residues long. CDR3 in DNA: TGTGCCTGGAGTACAACTCATACCTGGCGGTCACCCCTCCACTTT. Protein sequence: CAWSTTHTWRSPLHF.

The rearrangement links TRBV7-2 to TRBJ1-1; the D gene is possibly TRBD1 (5 bases). The CDR3 length is 14 residues. CDR1 and CDR2 from the germline V gene are SGHTA and FQGNSA. The germline V and J ends were trimmed by 4 bases and 4 bases, with 13 bases remaining between them. This chain's CDR3 is CASSSTPRGTEAFF. For the CDR3, the DNA is TGTGCCAGCAGCTCTACACCTAGGGGCACTGAAGCTTTCTTT.